This passage covers 8 T cell receptor beta chains from one sample sequenced in a study of human T cells and chemical hapten exposure. The time point was: patch test 1, 2 weeks after DPC sensitization. Stated treatment: therapeutic diphenylcyclopropenone sensitization with weekly scalp DPC. Each CDR3 protein is one row after TCRdb ran MiXCR on the RACE reads. This table holds about 380,000 distinct CDR3 sequences, about 4.8% found once. Sequences were derived from whole blood, sampled in connection with sensitization to the hapten diphenylcyclopropenone (DPC). These receptors were collected from a woman aged 45 to 65 with alopecia areata. Some clones in this sample may be carry-over from other donors' samples.

This clonotype has a count of ten or more. This rearrangement joins TRBV24-1 to TRBJ2-3; 7 bases align to TRBD1. The V gene's germline CDR1 is KGHDR and CDR2 SFDVKD. Trimming took 7 bases from V and 5 from J; bases not matched to a gene: 8. This CDR3 has 14 residues. Here the CDR3 DNA reads TGTGCCACCAGCCTGACAGGGATTCGAGATACGCAGTATTTT. Translated, it gives CATSLTGIRDTQYF.

This clonotype was counted ten times or more. CDR3 nucleotides: TGTGCCAGCAGTTACTTGGGACTAGCCGATGAGCAGTTCTTC. Protein sequence: CASSYLGLADEQFF. The chain links TRBV6-5 to TRBJ2-1; the match to TRBD2 covers 9 bases. Germline values: CDR1 MNHEY, CDR2 SVGAGI. There are 14 residues in the CDR3. V lost 1 base and J lost 8; bases outside the gene matches: 3.

The table lists this clonotype with many counts. The chain uses TRBV7-2 and TRBJ2-6; D is possibly TRBD1 or TRBD2 (5 bases each). Germline V CDR1 and CDR2: SGHTA, FQGNSA. V lost 3 bases and J lost 4, with 10 bases in between. The CDR3 is made up of 15 amino acids. Written as DNA, the CDR3 is TGTGCCAGCAGCTTGGACGGGGCCGGGGCCAACGTCCTGACTTTC. This translates into CASSLDGAGANVLTF.

Many counts were recorded for this clonotype. In nucleotides, the CDR3 is TGTGCCAGCAGCTTGAGGGCGGCTACCGGGGAGCTGTTTTTT. Its protein is CASSLRAATGELFF. This chain connects TRBV11-2 to TRBJ2-2, with D possibly matching TRBD2 (5 bases). The CDR3 runs to 14 residues. V lost 3 bases, J lost 5 bases, and 10 bases lay in between. The germline V gene has CDR1 SGHAT and CDR2 FQNNGV.

Ten or more counts support this clonotype. The V gene is TRBV5-4, the J gene TRBJ2-3, with D perhaps matching TRBD1 (7 bases). CDR3 length: 15 residues. Germline CDR1 SGHNT, CDR2 YYREEE (reference sequence). The V end lost 3 bases, the J end lost 4 bases, and 15 bases lay between the germline ends. Written as DNA, the CDR3 is TGTGCCAGCAGCTCAGGGGGGCGTTTGGCAGATACGCAGTATTTT. This sequence encodes CASSSGGRLADTQYF.

This clonotype was recorded at least ten times. V is TRBV29-1 and J is TRBJ1-4; D gene ambiguous. CDR1 and CDR2 (germline): SQVTM, ANQGSEA. This CDR3 has 12 amino acids. The CDR3 protein is CTYRQDNEKLFF. The CDR3 nucleotides are TGCACCTATCGGCAGGATAATGAAAAACTGTTTTTT.

This rearrangement joins TRBV27 to TRBJ1-4; a possible D gene is TRBD1 (5 bases). CDR1 is MNHEY and CDR2 is SMNVEV in the germline V gene (reference sequence). This CDR3 region has 16 residues. Trimming cost V 5 bases and J 7 bases, with 20 bases left between them. The CDR3 DNA sequence: TGTGCCAGCAGTCCTCTTTTGGGGCGTCGTACTGAAAAACTGTTTTTT. It yields the protein CASSPLLGRRTEKLFF.

This sequence joins TRBV10-2 and TRBJ1-6; maybe TRBD1 (5 bases). This CDR3 comprises 12 residues. Trimming shortened V by 7 bases and J by 14 bases, and 15 bases separated the two germline ends. Per germline, CDR1 WSHSY and CDR2 SAAADI. This CDR3 is CASTPGGVSLHF. The CDR3 DNA follows: TGCGCCAGCACCCCGGGAGGGGTTTCCCTCCACTTT.